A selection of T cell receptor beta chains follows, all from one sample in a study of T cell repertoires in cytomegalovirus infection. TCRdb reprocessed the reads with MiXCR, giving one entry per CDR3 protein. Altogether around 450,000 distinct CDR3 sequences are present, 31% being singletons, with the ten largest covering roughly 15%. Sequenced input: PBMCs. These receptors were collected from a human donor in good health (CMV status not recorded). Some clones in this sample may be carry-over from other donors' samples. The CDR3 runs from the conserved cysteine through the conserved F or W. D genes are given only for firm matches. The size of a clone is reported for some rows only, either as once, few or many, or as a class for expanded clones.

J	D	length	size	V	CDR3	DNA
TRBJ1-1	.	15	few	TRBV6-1	CASSRSQTVNTEAFF	TGTGCCAGCAGTCGATCCCAGACAGTAAACACTGAAGCTTTCTTT
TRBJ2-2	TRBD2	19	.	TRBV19	CAIRPGKSNYRGETGELFF	TGTGCCATTAGACCCGGGAAATCGAACTACCGGGGGGAGACCGGGGAGCTGTTTTTT
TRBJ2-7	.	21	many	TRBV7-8	CASSFGGQPSDWGGRRDEQYF	TGTGCCAGCAGCTTCGGGGGACAGCCATCTGATTGGGGGGGGCGGAGGGACGAGCAGTACTTC
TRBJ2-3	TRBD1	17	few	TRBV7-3	CASSLTRTGGPGDTQYF	TGTGCCAGCAGCTTGACCCGGACAGGGGGTCCTGGGGATACGCAGTATTTT
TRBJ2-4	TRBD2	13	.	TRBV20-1	CSARGLAANIQYF	TGCAGTGCTAGAGGCCTAGCGGCGAACATTCAGTACTTC
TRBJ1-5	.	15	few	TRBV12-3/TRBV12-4	CASSLRGKGNQPQHF	TGTGCCAGCAGTTTAAGGGGCAAGGGCAATCAGCCCCAGCATTTT
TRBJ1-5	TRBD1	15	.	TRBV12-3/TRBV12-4	CASSLATGGSQPQHF	TGTGCCAGCAGTTTAGCTACAGGGGGCTCTCAGCCCCAGCATTTT
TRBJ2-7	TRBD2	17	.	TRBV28	CASSLGTSGSYTYEQYF	TGTGCCAGCAGTCTTGGGACTAGCGGGAGTTACACCTACGAGCAGTACTTC
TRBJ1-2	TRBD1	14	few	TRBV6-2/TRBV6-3	CASRNPDRQNGYTF	TGTGCCAGCAGGAACCCGGACAGGCAAAATGGCTACACCTTC
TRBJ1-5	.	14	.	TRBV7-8	CASSFGQPNQPQHF	TGTGCCAGCAGCTTTGGGCAGCCCAATCAGCCCCAGCATTTT
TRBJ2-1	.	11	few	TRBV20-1	CSAGWDPQQFF	TGCAGTGCTGGTTGGGACCCCCAGCAGTTCTTC
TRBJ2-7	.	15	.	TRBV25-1	CASSESRGGGYEQYF	TGTGCCAGCAGTGAATCGCGCGGGGGCGGCTACGAGCAGTACTTC
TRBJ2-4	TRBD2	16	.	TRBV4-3	CASSQDTRGGVNIQYF	TGCGCCAGCAGCCAAGACACGCGGGGGGGCGTAAACATTCAGTACTTC
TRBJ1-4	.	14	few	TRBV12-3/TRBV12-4	CASRDSSMEEKLFF	TGTGCCAGCAGGGACAGCTCCATGGAAGAAAAACTGTTTTTT
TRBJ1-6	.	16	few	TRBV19	CASSVLPGEANSPLHF	TGTGCCAGTAGTGTTCTCCCCGGGGAGGCTAATTCACCCCTCCACTTT
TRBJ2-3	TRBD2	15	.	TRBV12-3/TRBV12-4	CASSLIAGGPETQYF	TGTGCCAGCAGCCTCATAGCGGGGGGGCCAGAGACGCAGTATTTT
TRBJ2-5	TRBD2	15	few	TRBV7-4	CASSFTTSRGETQYF	TGTGCCAGCAGCTTCACGACTAGCCGAGGAGAGACCCAGTACTTC
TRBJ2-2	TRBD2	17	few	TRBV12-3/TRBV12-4	CASSQLAGVNSAGELFF	TGTGCCAGCAGCCAACTAGCGGGGGTGAACAGCGCCGGGGAGCTGTTTTTT
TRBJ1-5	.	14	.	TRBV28	CASRLWQGNQPQHF	TGTGCCAGCAGGCTTTGGCAGGGCAATCAGCCCCAGCATTTT
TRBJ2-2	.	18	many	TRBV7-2	CASILGSERITNTGELFF	TGTGCCAGCATTCTAGGGTCGGAACGAATTACGAACACCGGGGAGCTGTTTTTT
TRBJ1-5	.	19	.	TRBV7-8	CASSQAAAPGQSLNQPQHF	TGTGCCAGCAGCCAGGCTGCGGCCCCGGGACAATCCCTCAATCAGCCCCAGCATTTT
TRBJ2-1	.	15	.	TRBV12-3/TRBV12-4	CASRPRVSSYNEQFF	TGTGCCAGCAGGCCACGGGTTAGCTCCTACAATGAGCAGTTCTTC
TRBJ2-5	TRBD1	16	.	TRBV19	CASSRATGTYQETQYF	TGTGCCAGTAGTAGAGCGACAGGGACGTACCAAGAGACCCAGTACTTC
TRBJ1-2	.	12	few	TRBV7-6	CASSLDHYGYTF	TGTGCCAGCAGCCTCGACCACTATGGCTACACCTTC
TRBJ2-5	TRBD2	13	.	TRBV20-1	CSSSGTSGETQYF	TGCTCTTCTTCCGGGACTAGCGGGGAGACCCAGTACTTC
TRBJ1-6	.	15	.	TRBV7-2	CASSPWTRRNSPLHF	TGTGCCAGCAGCCCGTGGACGAGGAGGAATTCACCCCTCCACTTT
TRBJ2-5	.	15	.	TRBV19	CASSIDSGFGETQYF	TGTGCCAGTAGTATCGATTCGGGTTTCGGGGAGACCCAGTACTTC
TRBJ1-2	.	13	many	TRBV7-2	CASSLASQNGYTF	TGTGCCAGCAGCTTAGCCTCGCAAAATGGCTACACCTTC
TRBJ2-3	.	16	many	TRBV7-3	CASSSGTLRPTDTQYF	TGTGCCAGCAGCTCCGGGACCCTTCGACCCACAGATACGCAGTATTTT
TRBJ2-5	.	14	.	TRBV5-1	CASSLSGDRETQYF	TGCGCCAGCAGCTTATCCGGAGATAGGGAGACCCAGTACTTC
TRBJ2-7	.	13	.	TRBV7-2	CASSLELDGEQYF	TGTGCCAGCAGCTTAGAATTAGATGGCGAGCAGTACTTC
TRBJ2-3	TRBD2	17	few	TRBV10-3	CAISAGGGPRGTDTQYF	TGTGCCATCAGTGCGGGCGGGGGGCCAAGAGGCACAGATACGCAGTATTTT
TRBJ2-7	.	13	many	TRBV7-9	CASSPPGNWEQYF	TGTGCCAGCAGCCCGCCTGGGAATTGGGAGCAGTACTTC
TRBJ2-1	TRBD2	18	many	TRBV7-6	CASSPTSGGPLSYNEQFF	TGTGCCAGCAGCCCGACTAGCGGGGGGCCTCTCTCCTACAATGAGCAGTTCTTC
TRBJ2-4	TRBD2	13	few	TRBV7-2	CASSAAGGNIQYF	TGTGCCAGCAGCGCAGCCGGGGGGAACATTCAGTACTTC
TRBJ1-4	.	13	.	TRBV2	CASRGLPNEKLFF	TGTGCCAGCCGAGGCCTACCTAATGAAAAACTGTTTTTT
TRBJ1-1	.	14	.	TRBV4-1	CASSQGQLNTEAFF	TGCGCCAGCAGCCAAGGACAGCTGAACACTGAAGCTTTCTTT
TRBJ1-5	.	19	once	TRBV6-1	CASSEEWGRGRYSNQPQHF	TGTGCCAGCAGTGAAGAGTGGGGAAGAGGACGGTATAGCAATCAGCCCCAGCATTTT
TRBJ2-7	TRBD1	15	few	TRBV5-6	CASSLYRDRTYEQYF	TGTGCCAGCAGTTTGTACCGGGACAGGACCTACGAGCAGTACTTC
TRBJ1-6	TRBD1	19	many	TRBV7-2	CASSLAIFRRTGGRSPLHF	TGTGCCAGCAGCTTAGCGATTTTTCGTCGGACAGGGGGCCGGTCACCCCTCCACTTT
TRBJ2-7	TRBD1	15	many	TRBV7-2	CASSLWVDRTYEQYF	TGTGCCAGCAGCTTATGGGTGGACAGGACCTACGAGCAGTACTTC
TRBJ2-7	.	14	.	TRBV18	CASSPSTPGYEQYF	TGTGCCAGCTCACCCTCGACCCCGGGCTACGAGCAGTACTTC
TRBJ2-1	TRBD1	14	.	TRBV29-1	CSVESGGIYNEQFF	TGCAGCGTTGAATCAGGGGGCATATACAATGAGCAGTTCTTC
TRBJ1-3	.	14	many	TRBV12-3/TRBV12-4	CASSLTDSGNTIYF	TGTGCCAGCAGTTTAACAGACTCTGGAAACACCATATATTTT
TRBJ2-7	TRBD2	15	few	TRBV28	CASRGAGGPAYEQYF	TGTGCCAGCAGGGGGGCGGGGGGGCCCGCCTACGAGCAGTACTTC
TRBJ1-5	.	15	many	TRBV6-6	CASSYVQEGNQPQHF	TGTGCCAGCAGTTATGTACAAGAGGGTAATCAGCCCCAGCATTTT
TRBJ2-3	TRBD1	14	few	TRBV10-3	CAIMRDRGPDTQYF	TGTGCCATCATGCGGGACAGGGGGCCAGATACGCAGTATTTT
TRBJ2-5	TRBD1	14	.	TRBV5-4	CASSVRQGGETQYF	TGTGCCAGCAGCGTGCGACAGGGGGGAGAGACCCAGTACTTC
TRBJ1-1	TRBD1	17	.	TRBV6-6	CASSTWDRGRMNTEAFF	TGTGCCAGCAGTACCTGGGACAGGGGGCGGATGAACACTGAAGCTTTCTTT
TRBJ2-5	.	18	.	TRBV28	CASSLIPRAVLWEETQYF	TGTGCCAGCAGTTTAATCCCAAGAGCCGTACTTTGGGAAGAGACCCAGTACTTC
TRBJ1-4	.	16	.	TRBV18	CASSPTLAGVNEKLFF	TGTGCCAGCTCACCGACTTTGGCAGGGGTAAATGAAAAACTGTTTTTT